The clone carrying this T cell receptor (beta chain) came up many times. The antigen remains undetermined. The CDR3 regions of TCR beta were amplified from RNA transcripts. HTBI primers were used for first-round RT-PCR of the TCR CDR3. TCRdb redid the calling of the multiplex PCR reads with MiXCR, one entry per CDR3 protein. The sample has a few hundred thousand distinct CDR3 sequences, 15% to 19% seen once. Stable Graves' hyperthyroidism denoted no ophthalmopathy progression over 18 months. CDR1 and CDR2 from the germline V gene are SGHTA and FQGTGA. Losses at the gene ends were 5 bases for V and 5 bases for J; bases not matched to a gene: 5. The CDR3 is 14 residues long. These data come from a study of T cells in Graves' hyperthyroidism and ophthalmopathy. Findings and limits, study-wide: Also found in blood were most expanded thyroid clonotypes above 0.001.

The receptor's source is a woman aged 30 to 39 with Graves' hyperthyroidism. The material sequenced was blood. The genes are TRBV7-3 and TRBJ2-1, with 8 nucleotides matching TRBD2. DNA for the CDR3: TGTGCCAGCAGCCTTACGACTAGCGACAATGAGCAGTTCTTC. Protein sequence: CASSLTTSDNEQFF.